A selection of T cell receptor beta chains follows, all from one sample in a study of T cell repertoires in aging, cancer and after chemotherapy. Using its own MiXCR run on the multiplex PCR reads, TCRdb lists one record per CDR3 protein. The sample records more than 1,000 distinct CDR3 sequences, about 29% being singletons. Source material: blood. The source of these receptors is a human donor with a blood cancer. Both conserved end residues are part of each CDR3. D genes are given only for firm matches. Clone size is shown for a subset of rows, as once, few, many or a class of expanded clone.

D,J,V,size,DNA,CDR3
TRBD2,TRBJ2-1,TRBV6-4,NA,TGTGCCAGCAGTTCACTAGCGGGGGACTACAATGAGCAGTTCTTC,CASSSLAGDYNEQFF
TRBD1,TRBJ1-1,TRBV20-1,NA,TGCAGTGCCTCGACAGGGGACGGCGTGACTGAAGCTTTCTTT,CSASTGDGVTEAFF
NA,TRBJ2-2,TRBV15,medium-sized,TGTGCCACCAGCAGCTTATTAGGGGAGCTGTTTTTT,CATSSLLGELFF
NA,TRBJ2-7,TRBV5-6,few,TGTGCCAGCAGCCCCGGTAGCGAGGTCGGGGTGGGGCAGTACTTC,CASSPGSEVGVGQYF
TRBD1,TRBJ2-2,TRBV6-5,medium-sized,TGTGCCAGCAGTAGGAAAAGGGGGCTAGTGACCGGGGAGCTGTTTTTT,CASSRKRGLVTGELFF
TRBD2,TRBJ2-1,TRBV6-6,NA,TGTGCCAGCAGTGTTCGGCTAGCGGGGGACTACAATGAGCAGTTCTTC,CASSVRLAGDYNEQFF
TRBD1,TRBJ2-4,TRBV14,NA,TGTGCCAGCAGCCTTTCCGGGACAGGGAGCCAAAACATTCAGTACTTC,CASSLSGTGSQNIQYF
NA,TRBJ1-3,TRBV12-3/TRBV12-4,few,TGTGCCAGCAGGGGGGTGCTATCTCGAAACACCATATATTTT,CASRGVLSRNTIYF
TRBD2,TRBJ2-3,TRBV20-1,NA,TGCAGTGCTAGAGGGGGGCTAGCGGGAGACTTGAACGGAGACACAGATACGCAGTATTTT,CSARGGLAGDLNGDTDTQYF
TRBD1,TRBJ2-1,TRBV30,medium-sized,TGTGCCTGGAGTTGGACAGGGGGCCGACGCAATGAGCAGTTCTTC,CAWSWTGGRRNEQFF
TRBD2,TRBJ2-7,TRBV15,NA,TGTGCCACCAGCAGAGAAACTAGCGGGAGGGACGAGCAGTACTTC,CATSRETSGRDEQYF
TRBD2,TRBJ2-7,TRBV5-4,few,TGTGCCAGCAGTCCTAGCGGGAGAAGACCCTACGAGCAGTACTTC,CASSPSGRRPYEQYF
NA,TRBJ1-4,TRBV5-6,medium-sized,TGTGCCAGCGTCCGCGGGTGGGGAAATGAAAAACTGTTTTTT,CASVRGWGNEKLFF
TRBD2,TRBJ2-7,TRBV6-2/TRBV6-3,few,TGTGCCAGCAGTTACGGGATAGCGGGATCCTACGAGCAGTACTTC,CASSYGIAGSYEQYF
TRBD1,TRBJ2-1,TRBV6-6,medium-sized,TGTGCCAGCAGTTATGGGGGGACAGGTAGCTCCTACAATGAGCAGTTCTTC,CASSYGGTGSSYNEQFF
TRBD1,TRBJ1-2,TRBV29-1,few,TGCAGCGTGTTACACAGGGGTTCCTATGGCTACACCTTC,CSVLHRGSYGYTF
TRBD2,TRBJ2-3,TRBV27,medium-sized,TGTGCCAGCAGCCTACTAGCGGGAGACTTGAACGGAGACACAGATACGCAGTATTTT,CASSLLAGDLNGDTDTQYF
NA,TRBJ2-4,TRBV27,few,TGTGCCAGCAGTTATGGATGGGAGCGGGACATTCAGTACTTC,CASSYGWERDIQYF
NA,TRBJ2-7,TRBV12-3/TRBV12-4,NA,TGTGCCAGCAGTCCGGCGGGCGGTGATGAGCAGTACTTC,CASSPAGGDEQYF
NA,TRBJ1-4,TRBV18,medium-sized,TGTGCCAGCTCACGCGGACTGGATGAAAAACTGTTTTTT,CASSRGLDEKLFF
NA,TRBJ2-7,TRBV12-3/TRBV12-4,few,TGTGCCAGCAGCCATACTTCCTCCTACGAGCAGTACTTC,CASSHTSSYEQYF
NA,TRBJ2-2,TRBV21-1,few,TGTGCCAGCAGCTCCCTGGGTAGCGGGGACGGGGAGCTGTTTTTT,CASSSLGSGDGELFF
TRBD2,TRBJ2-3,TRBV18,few,TGTGCCAGCTCACCACCCTCGTTACTAGCGGGAGACTTGAACGGAGACACAGATACGCAGTATTTT,CASSPPSLLAGDLNGDTDTQYF
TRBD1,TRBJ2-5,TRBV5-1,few,TGCGCCAGCAGCTCGGGACAGGGACGAGAGACCCAGTACTTC,CASSSGQGRETQYF
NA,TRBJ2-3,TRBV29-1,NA,TGCAGCGATCCCCTGGACGGAGGCCCCGATACGCAGTATTTT,CSDPLDGGPDTQYF
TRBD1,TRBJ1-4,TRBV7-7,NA,TGTGCTAGCAGCTTAGGCCAGGGGGCTAATGAAAAACTGTTTTTT,CASSLGQGANEKLFF
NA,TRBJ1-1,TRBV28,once,TGTGCCAGCCCCCCAGGGCAGATGAACACTGAAGCTTTCTTT,CASPPGQMNTEAFF